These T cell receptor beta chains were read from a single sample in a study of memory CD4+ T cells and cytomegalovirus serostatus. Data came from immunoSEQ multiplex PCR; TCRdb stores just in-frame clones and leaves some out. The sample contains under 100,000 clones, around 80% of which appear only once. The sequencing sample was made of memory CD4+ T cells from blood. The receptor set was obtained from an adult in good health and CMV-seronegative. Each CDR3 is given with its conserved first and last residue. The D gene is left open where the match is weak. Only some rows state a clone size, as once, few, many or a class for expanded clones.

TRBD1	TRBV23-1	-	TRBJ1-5	CASSQSQGAREQPQHF	TGCGCCAGCAGTCAATCACAGGGGGCCCGGGAACAGCCCCAGCATTTT
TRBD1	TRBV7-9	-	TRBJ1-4	CASSSGQDLTNEKLFF	TGTGCCAGCAGCTCAGGACAGGATCTAACTAATGAAAAACTGTTTTTT
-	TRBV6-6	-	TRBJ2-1	CASSSRGQSNEQFF	TGTGCCAGCAGTTCCCGGGGGCAGTCCAATGAGCAGTTCTTC
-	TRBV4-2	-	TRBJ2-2	CASSPFLDTANTGELFF	TGTGCCAGCAGCCCATTTTTGGACACCGCGAACACCGGGGAGCTGTTTTTT
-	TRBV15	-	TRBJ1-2	CATRPDFINYGYTF	TGTGCCACCAGACCGGACTTCATTAACTATGGCTACACCTTC
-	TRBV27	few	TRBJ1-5	CASMMVGGRQPQHF	TGTGCCAGCATGATGGTGGGGGGGCGACAGCCCCAGCATTTT
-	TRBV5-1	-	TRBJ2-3	CASSLSQSRADTQYF	TGCGCCAGCAGCTTGAGTCAGTCGAGGGCAGATACGCAGTATTTT
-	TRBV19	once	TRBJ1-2	CASKLDVGYTF	TGTGCCAGTAAATTGGACGTTGGCTACACCTTC
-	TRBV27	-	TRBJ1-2	CASSRAGTAYGYTF	TGTGCCAGCAGTCGGGCCGGGACGGCCTATGGCTACACCTTC
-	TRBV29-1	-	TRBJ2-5	CSVATQETQYF	TGCAGCGTTGCCACCCAAGAGACCCAGTACTTC
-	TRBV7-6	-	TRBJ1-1	CASSFTTSGQAFF	TGTGCCAGCAGCTTTACGACCTCCGGGCAAGCTTTCTTT
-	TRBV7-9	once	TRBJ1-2	CASSLGGTHGYTF	TGTGCCAGCAGCTTAGGAGGGACCCATGGCTACACCTTC
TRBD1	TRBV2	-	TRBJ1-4	CASSPGQGHEKLFF	TGTGCCAGCAGTCCGGGACAGGGTCATGAAAAACTGTTTTTT
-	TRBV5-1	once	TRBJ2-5	CASYRQGGETQYF	TGCGCCAGCTATCGACAGGGAGGGGAGACCCAGTACTTC
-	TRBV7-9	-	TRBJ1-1	CASRNPMNTEAFF	TGTGCCAGCAGAAACCCAATGAACACTGAAGCTTTCTTT
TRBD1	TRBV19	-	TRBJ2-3	CASSIEDRGVDTQYF	TGTGCCAGTAGTATAGAGGACAGGGGCGTGGATACGCAGTATTTT
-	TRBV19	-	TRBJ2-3	CASTPTPSSTDTQYF	TGTGCCAGTACCCCGACACCCTCTAGCACAGATACGCAGTATTTT
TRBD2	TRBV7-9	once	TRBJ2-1	CASSFSGGSYNEQFF	TGTGCCAGCAGCTTTAGCGGGGGCTCCTACAATGAGCAGTTCTTC
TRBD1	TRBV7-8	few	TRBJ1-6	CASSLNRRQDRGGSSPLHF	TGTGCCAGCAGCTTGAACCGAAGGCAGGACAGGGGCGGGAGTTCACCCCTCCACTTT
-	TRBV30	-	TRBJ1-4	CAWSPRINEKLFF	TGTGCCTGGAGTCCTCGAATTAATGAAAAACTGTTTTTT
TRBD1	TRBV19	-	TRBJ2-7	CASSYDRAEQYF	TGTGCCAGTAGTTACGACAGGGCTGAGCAGTACTTC
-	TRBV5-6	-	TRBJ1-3	CASSLRQVGGNTIYF	TGTGCCAGCAGCTTGAGGCAGGTGGGAGGAAACACCATATATTTT
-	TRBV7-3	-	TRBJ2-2	CASSLRPAGIGNTGELFF	TGTGCCAGCAGCTTAAGGCCGGCGGGGATCGGTAACACCGGGGAGCTGTTTTTT
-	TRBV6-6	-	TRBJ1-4	CASSPGPTNEKLFF	TGTGCCAGCAGCCCAGGACCAACTAATGAAAAACTGTTTTTT
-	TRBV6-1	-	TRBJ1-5	CASSEGNQPQHF	TGTGCCAGCAGTGAAGGGAATCAGCCCCAGCATTTT
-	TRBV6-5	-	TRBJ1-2	CASSATLLGGGYTF	TGTGCCAGCAGCGCAACCCTTCTCGGGGGTGGCTACACCTTC
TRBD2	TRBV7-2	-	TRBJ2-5	CASAGASGGAWETQYF	TGTGCCAGCGCGGGGGCTAGCGGGGGGGCCTGGGAGACCCAGTACTTC
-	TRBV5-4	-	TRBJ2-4	CASSLGVAKNIQYF	TGTGCCAGCAGCTTGGGGGTAGCCAAAAACATTCAGTACTTC
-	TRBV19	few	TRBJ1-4	CASSRGFGRGNEKLFF	TGTGCCAGTAGTCGCGGGTTTGGCAGGGGAAATGAAAAACTGTTTTTT
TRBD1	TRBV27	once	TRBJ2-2	CASSSDRAAGELFF	TGTGCCAGCAGTTCGGACAGGGCTGCCGGGGAGCTGTTTTTT
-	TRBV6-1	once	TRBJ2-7	CATLYVRESYEQYF	TGTGCCACCCTATATGTGAGGGAATCATACGAGCAGTACTTC
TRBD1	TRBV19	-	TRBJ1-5	CASQTDRDYQPQHF	TGTGCCAGTCAGACGGACAGGGACTATCAGCCCCAGCATTTT
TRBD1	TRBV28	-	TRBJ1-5	CASSRTGDWHF	TGTGCCAGCAGTCGGACAGGGGATTGGCATTTT
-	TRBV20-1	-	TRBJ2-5	CSGGFQGTQYF	TGCAGTGGGGGGTTCCAAGGGACCCAGTACTTC
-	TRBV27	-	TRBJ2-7	CASSLFGQEAEQYF	TGTGCCAGCAGTTTATTTGGGCAGGAGGCCGAGCAGTACTTC
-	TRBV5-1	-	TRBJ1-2	CASSLRSGNGYTF	TGCGCCAGCAGCTTGCGGTCAGGGAATGGCTACACCTTC
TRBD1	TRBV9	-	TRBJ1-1	CASSAGGQGVTEAFF	TGTGCCAGCAGCGCAGGGGGACAGGGAGTTACTGAAGCTTTCTTT
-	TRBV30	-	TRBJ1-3	CAWNPRGSGNTIYF	TGTGCCTGGAATCCCAGGGGCTCTGGAAACACCATATATTTT
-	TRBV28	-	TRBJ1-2	CASSMGARGYTF	TGTGCCAGCAGCATGGGGGCGCGAGGCTACACCTTC
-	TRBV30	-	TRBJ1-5	CAWSEGRAYSNQPQHF	TGTGCCTGGAGTGAAGGCAGGGCTTATAGCAATCAGCCCCAGCATTTT
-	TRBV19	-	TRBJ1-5	CASSMGSSNQPQHF	TGTGCCAGTAGTATGGGCAGCAGCAATCAGCCCCAGCATTTT
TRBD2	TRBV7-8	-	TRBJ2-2	CASSALAGGNTGELFF	TGTGCCAGCAGCGCACTAGCGGGGGGGAACACCGGGGAGCTGTTTTTT
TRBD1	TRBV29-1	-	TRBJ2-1	CSVLNRGTGVNEQFF	TGCAGCGTACTCAATAGGGGGACAGGGGTCAATGAGCAGTTCTTC
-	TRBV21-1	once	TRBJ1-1	CASSKTVNTEAFF	TGTGCCAGCAGCAAGACGGTTAACACTGAAGCTTTCTTT
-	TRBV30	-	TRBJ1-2	CAWSFLSNVYGYTF	TGTGCCTGGAGTTTTCTATCAAACGTCTATGGCTACACCTTC
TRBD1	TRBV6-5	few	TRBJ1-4	CASSYSSGGANEKLFF	TGTGCCAGCAGTTACTCGTCAGGGGGCGCCAATGAAAAACTGTTTTTT
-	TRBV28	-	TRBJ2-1	CASSSPWGGNNEQFF	TGTGCCAGCAGTTCCCCTTGGGGCGGAAACAATGAGCAGTTCTTC
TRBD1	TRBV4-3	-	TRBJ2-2	CASSPIGQGTSGELFF	TGCGCCAGCAGCCCGATCGGACAGGGAACTTCAGGGGAGCTGTTTTTT
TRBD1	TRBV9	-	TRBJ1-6	CASSVALGQENSPLHF	TGTGCCAGCAGCGTAGCTCTGGGACAGGAAAATTCACCCCTCCACTTT
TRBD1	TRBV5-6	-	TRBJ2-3	CASSPGTGSGDTQYF	TGTGCCAGCAGCCCTGGGACAGGGTCGGGAGATACGCAGTATTTT
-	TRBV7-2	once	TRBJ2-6	CASSVGLFGANVLTF	TGTGCCAGCAGCGTGGGTCTCTTCGGGGCCAACGTCCTGACTTTC